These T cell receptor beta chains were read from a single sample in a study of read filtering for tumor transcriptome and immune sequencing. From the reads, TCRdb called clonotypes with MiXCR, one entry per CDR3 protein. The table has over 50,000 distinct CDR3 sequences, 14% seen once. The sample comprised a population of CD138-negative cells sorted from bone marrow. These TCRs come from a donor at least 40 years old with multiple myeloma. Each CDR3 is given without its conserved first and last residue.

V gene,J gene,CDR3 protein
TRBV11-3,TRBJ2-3,ASSLHSTSGRPPYTQY
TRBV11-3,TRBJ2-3,ASSLEGLAGGRDTQY
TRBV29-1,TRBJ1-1,SVRGWGTTEAF
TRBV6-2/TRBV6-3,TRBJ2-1,ASSIETSGTYNEQF
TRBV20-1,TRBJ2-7,SARDVGSEQY
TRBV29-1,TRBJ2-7,SVLTGPYEQY
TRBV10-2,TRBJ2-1,ASSDLAGVGLVRQF
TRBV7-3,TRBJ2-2,ASSRSSTGELF
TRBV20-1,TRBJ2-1,SARDRASGSRNEQF
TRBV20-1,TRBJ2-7,SAGGQGLEEQY
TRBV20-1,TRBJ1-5,SARINGAQPQH
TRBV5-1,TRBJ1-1,ASSLDMNTETF
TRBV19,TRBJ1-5,ASRHRGNQPQH
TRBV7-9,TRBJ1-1,ASSGAESGGTEAF
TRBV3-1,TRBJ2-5,ASSGSTSGRRRNQESQY
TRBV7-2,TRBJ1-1,ASSSQRTGTEAF
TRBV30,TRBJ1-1,AWSTGGFKNTEAF
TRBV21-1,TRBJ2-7,ASTFKGQGEWYEQY
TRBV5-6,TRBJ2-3,ASSFGLAGATDTQY
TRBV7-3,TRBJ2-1,ASSPTGLAGINEQF
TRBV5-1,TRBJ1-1,ASSLKGPGNTEAF
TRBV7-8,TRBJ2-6,ASSFSRRAGAGANVLT
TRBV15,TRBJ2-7,ATSRVVGRSYEQY
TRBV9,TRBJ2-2,ASSGQQGLTGELF
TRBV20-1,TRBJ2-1,SARGTAGGGDEQF
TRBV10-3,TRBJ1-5,AISENRVGSNQPQH
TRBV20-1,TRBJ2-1,SASPFSGYNEQF
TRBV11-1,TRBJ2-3,ASSLVGWDRLVADTQY
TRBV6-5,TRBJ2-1,ASSLRAGEQF
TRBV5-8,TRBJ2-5,ASSPREGVGETQY